This TCR beta chain stems from a study of blood T cell repertoires in COVID-19. Study information: Sites across the United States, Italy and Spain contributed samples from acute and convalescent COVID-19. T cells, B-cell-depleted T cells, or PBMCs supplied cDNA or gDNA.

Patients at the Seattle site were enrolled during active infection and followed longitudinally. Trimming cost V 1 base and J 3 bases, with 10 bases left between them. The CDR3 spans 15 residues. Germline CDR1 LNHDA, CDR2 SQIVND (reference sequence). Sequencing was performed with immunoSEQ multiplex PCR; in TCRdb, only in-frame clones are kept and a portion is missing. Among about 200,000 clones listed, 82% were seen once. J is TRBJ2-1 and V is TRBV19; possibly TRBD1 for D (5 bases). This receptor was obtained from a woman over 75 with COVID-19, enrolled during active disease. The sample taken for sequencing was peripheral blood. The CDR3 loop reads CASSIGHRNYNEQFF. As DNA, the CDR3 is TGTGCCAGTAGTATAGGTCACAGGAACTACAATGAGCAGTTCTTC.